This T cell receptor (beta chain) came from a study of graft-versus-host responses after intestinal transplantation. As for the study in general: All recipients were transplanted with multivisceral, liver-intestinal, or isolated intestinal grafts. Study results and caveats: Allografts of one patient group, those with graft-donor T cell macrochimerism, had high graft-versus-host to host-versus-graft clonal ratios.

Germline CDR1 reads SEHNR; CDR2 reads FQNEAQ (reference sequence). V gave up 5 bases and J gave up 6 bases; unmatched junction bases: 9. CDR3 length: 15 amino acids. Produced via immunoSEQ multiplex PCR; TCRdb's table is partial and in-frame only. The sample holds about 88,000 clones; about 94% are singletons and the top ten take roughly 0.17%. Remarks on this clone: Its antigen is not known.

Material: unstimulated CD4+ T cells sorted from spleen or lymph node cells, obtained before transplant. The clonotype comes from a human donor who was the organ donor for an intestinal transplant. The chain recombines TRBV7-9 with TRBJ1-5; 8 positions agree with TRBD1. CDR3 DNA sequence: TGTGCCAGCAGCCCTACAGGGGGTCTGGGTCAGCCCCAGCATTTT. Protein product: CASSPTGGLGQPQHF.